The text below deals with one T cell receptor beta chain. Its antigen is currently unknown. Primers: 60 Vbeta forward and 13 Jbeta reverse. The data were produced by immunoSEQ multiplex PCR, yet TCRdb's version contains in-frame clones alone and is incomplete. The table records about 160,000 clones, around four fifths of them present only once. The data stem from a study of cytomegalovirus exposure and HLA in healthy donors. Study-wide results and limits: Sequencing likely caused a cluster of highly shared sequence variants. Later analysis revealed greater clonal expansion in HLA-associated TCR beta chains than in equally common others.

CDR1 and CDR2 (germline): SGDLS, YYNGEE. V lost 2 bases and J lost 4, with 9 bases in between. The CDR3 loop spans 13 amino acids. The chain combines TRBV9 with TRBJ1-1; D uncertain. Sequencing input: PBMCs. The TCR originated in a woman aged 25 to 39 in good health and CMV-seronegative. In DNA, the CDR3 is TGTGCCAGCAGCGTCGGGGTCCGCACTGAAGCTTTCTTT. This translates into CASSVGVRTEAFF.